What follows describes a single T cell receptor (beta chain). Antigen specificity is unknown. Relative to the germline gene, one junction end is altered; a read error may explain this. Other DNA sequences in the sample encode the same CDR3. The data stem from a study of Ad26.COV2.S vaccination and SARS-CoV-2 variants. Study-level points and caveats: Vaccinees reportedly had broad spike-specific CD8+ and CD4+ T cell responses.

Measured with immunoSEQ multiplex PCR; TCRdb has only the in-frame clones, and not every one. This table holds approximately 400,000 clones, just over 90% found once. Germline CDR1 reads LGHDT; CDR2 reads YNNKEL (reference sequence). The CDR3 covers 16 residues. This sequence originates from a human donor who had recovered from COVID-19. This rearrangement joins TRBV3-1 (or the pseudogene TRBV3-2) to TRBJ1-1; 9 bases align to TRBD1. The sequencing used peripheral blood, collected after recovery from COVID-19. CDR3 bases: TGTGCTAGCAGCCACGACAGGGGGTTTATGAACACTGAAGCTTTCTTT. Residues: CASSHDRGFMNTEAFF.